Listed below are T cell receptor beta chains from one sample, sequenced in a study of metastatic and nonmetastatic thyroid tumors. TCRdb re-analyzed the PCR reads through MiXCR. The sample contains more than 7,500 clones, 20% to 25% of which appear only once. Sequencing was performed on adjacent normal tissue. These TCRs come from a female donor with papillary thyroid cancer or a benign thyroid nodule (not recorded which). Some clones in this sample may be carry-over from other donors' samples. CDR3s include the opening cysteine and the closing phenylalanine or tryptophan. The order of the fields is V gene, J gene, clone size, D gene, CDR3 DNA, CDR3 protein. A D gene is named only where the DNA matches it firmly. Clone size, where shown, is once, few, many, or a class for clones that have expanded.

v_call: TRBV11-1; j_call: TRBJ1-2; clone_size: once; d_call: TRBD1; cdr3_nt: TGTGCCAGCAGCTTATGTCCACAGGGGGGCAGCTATGACTACACCTTC; cdr3_aa: CASSLCPQGGSYDYTF
v_call: TRBV6-1; j_call: TRBJ2-1; clone_size: NA; d_call: NA; cdr3_nt: TGTGCCAGCAGGAGAGAGAGTTGCTCCTATGAGCAGTTCTTC; cdr3_aa: CASRRESCSYEQFF
v_call: TRBV6-1; j_call: TRBJ1-1; clone_size: NA; d_call: NA; cdr3_nt: TGTGCCAGCGGGGGTCGGGACACTGAAGCTTTCTTT; cdr3_aa: CASGGRDTEAFF
v_call: TRBV2; j_call: TRBJ2-7; clone_size: NA; d_call: NA; cdr3_nt: TGTGCCAGCAGCTCCGTGACGGGGATCTACGAGCAGTACTTC; cdr3_aa: CASSSVTGIYEQYF
v_call: TRBV29-1; j_call: TRBJ2-7; clone_size: many; d_call: TRBD1; cdr3_nt: TGCAGCGTGAGGGACAGGGAGGACGAGCAGTACTTC; cdr3_aa: CSVRDREDEQYF
v_call: TRBV6-1; j_call: TRBJ2-7; clone_size: medium-sized; d_call: TRBD1; cdr3_nt: TGTGCCAGCAGTGAAGCTCGCCTTGGACAGGTTCCTCACGAGCAGTACTTC; cdr3_aa: CASSEARLGQVPHEQYF
v_call: TRBV7-2; j_call: TRBJ2-1; clone_size: medium-sized; d_call: NA; cdr3_nt: TGTGCCAGCAGCTGGTACAATGAGCAGTTCTTC; cdr3_aa: CASSWYNEQFF
v_call: TRBV10-3; j_call: TRBJ2-7; clone_size: NA; d_call: TRBD1; cdr3_nt: TGTGCCATCAGTGGGGGACAGGGGATTTCCTACGAGCAGTACTTC; cdr3_aa: CAISGGQGISYEQYF
v_call: TRBV20-1; j_call: TRBJ2-5; clone_size: NA; d_call: NA; cdr3_nt: TGCAGTGCTCGTCCCGTGTTGGACTGGTCCCAAGAGACCCAGTACTTC; cdr3_aa: CSARPVLDWSQETQYF
v_call: TRBV5-1; j_call: TRBJ2-2; clone_size: NA; d_call: NA; cdr3_nt: TGCGCCAGCAGCTTCCCGGGAACTCAGAACACCGGGGAGCTGTTTTTT; cdr3_aa: CASSFPGTQNTGELFF
v_call: TRBV5-4; j_call: TRBJ2-1; clone_size: many; d_call: NA; cdr3_nt: TGTGCCAGCAGCGTCTGGCCCCCTAGGGAGCAGTTCTTC; cdr3_aa: CASSVWPPREQFF
v_call: TRBV5-1; j_call: TRBJ2-7; clone_size: many; d_call: NA; cdr3_nt: TGCGCCAGCAGCCGGGACACTTCCTACGAGCAGTACTTC; cdr3_aa: CASSRDTSYEQYF
v_call: TRBV9; j_call: TRBJ2-2; clone_size: few; d_call: NA; cdr3_nt: TGTGCCAGCAGCGTAGGAGTGGGGGGCGGTTCCGGGGAGCTGTTTTTT; cdr3_aa: CASSVGVGGGSGELFF
v_call: TRBV27; j_call: TRBJ2-3; clone_size: NA; d_call: NA; cdr3_nt: TGTGCCAGCAGGTACATTTCGAGCACAGATACGCAGTATTTT; cdr3_aa: CASRYISSTDTQYF
v_call: TRBV18; j_call: TRBJ2-7; clone_size: many; d_call: TRBD2; cdr3_nt: TGTGCCAGCTCACCAAGCGGGACTAGCGGCAGTTTTCAGTACTTC; cdr3_aa: CASSPSGTSGSFQYF
v_call: TRBV20-1; j_call: TRBJ1-1; clone_size: NA; d_call: NA; cdr3_nt: TGCAGTGCTAGAGGTCCGGACGGAAACACTGAAGCTTTCTTT; cdr3_aa: CSARGPDGNTEAFF
v_call: TRBV2; j_call: TRBJ1-6; clone_size: NA; d_call: NA; cdr3_nt: TGTGCCAGCAGTGGGCAGGGCGGGTCACCCCTCCACTTT; cdr3_aa: CASSGQGGSPLHF
v_call: TRBV7-2; j_call: TRBJ2-2; clone_size: medium-sized; d_call: TRBD2; cdr3_nt: TGTGCCAGCAGCCCCCAGGGACTAGCGGGGGTATACACCGGGGAGCTGTTTTTT; cdr3_aa: CASSPQGLAGVYTGELFF
v_call: TRBV5-1; j_call: TRBJ2-6; clone_size: many; d_call: NA; cdr3_nt: TGCGCCAGCAGCTTGTGGACCCTCTCTGGGGCCAACGTCCTGACTTTC; cdr3_aa: CASSLWTLSGANVLTF
v_call: TRBV20-1; j_call: TRBJ2-5; clone_size: NA; d_call: NA; cdr3_nt: TGCAGTGCTAGACACCAAGAGACCCAGTACTTC; cdr3_aa: CSARHQETQYF
v_call: TRBV6-5; j_call: TRBJ2-7; clone_size: medium-sized; d_call: NA; cdr3_nt: TGTGCCAGCAGTTATGGGACACTATACGAGCAGTACTTC; cdr3_aa: CASSYGTLYEQYF
v_call: TRBV6-1; j_call: TRBJ2-1; clone_size: few; d_call: TRBD2; cdr3_nt: TGTGCCAGCAGTAGACTAGCGGGAGACTTGTCCTACAATGAGCAGTTCTTC; cdr3_aa: CASSRLAGDLSYNEQFF
v_call: TRBV12-3/TRBV12-4; j_call: TRBJ2-3; clone_size: few; d_call: NA; cdr3_nt: TGTGCCAGCAGTTTAGATGGCAGGGGAGTTACAGATACGCAGTATTTT; cdr3_aa: CASSLDGRGVTDTQYF
v_call: TRBV3-1; j_call: TRBJ2-6; clone_size: many; d_call: NA; cdr3_nt: TGTGCCAGCAGCCCCCGCAGCTCTGGGGCCAACGTCCTGACTTTC; cdr3_aa: CASSPRSSGANVLTF
v_call: TRBV30; j_call: TRBJ2-1; clone_size: NA; d_call: NA; cdr3_nt: TGTGCCTGGAGTGGGGAGATGGGTTACAATGAGCAGTTCTTC; cdr3_aa: CAWSGEMGYNEQFF
v_call: TRBV7-2; j_call: TRBJ2-2; clone_size: NA; d_call: TRBD2; cdr3_nt: TGTGCCAGCAGTTACTTCACCGGGGGGAGCGGGGAGCTGTTTTTT; cdr3_aa: CASSYFTGGSGELFF
v_call: TRBV7-3; j_call: TRBJ2-7; clone_size: medium-sized; d_call: NA; cdr3_nt: TGTGCCAGCAGCTTAACGATCCCCGACAGGACCTACGAGCAGTACTTC; cdr3_aa: CASSLTIPDRTYEQYF
v_call: TRBV11-2; j_call: TRBJ1-1; clone_size: NA; d_call: NA; cdr3_nt: TGTGCCAGCAGCTTTAATCAGGACACTGAAGCTTTCTTT; cdr3_aa: CASSFNQDTEAFF
v_call: TRBV28; j_call: TRBJ1-5; clone_size: NA; d_call: NA; cdr3_nt: TGTGCCAGCAGTCCAGGGTCCGGGCCCCAGCATTTT; cdr3_aa: CASSPGSGPQHF
v_call: TRBV9; j_call: TRBJ1-1; clone_size: many; d_call: TRBD1; cdr3_nt: TGTGCCAGCAGCGTAGTGCAGGGGGGCACTGAAGCTTTCTTT; cdr3_aa: CASSVVQGGTEAFF
v_call: TRBV7-8; j_call: TRBJ2-7; clone_size: NA; d_call: TRBD1; cdr3_nt: TGTGCCAGCAGCTTTTCTTACAGGGGGCTGTACGAGCAGTACTTC; cdr3_aa: CASSFSYRGLYEQYF
v_call: TRBV24-1; j_call: TRBJ2-7; clone_size: medium-sized; d_call: NA; cdr3_nt: TGTGCCACCAGTGATTTGTGGTTGACCGAGCAGTACTTC; cdr3_aa: CATSDLWLTEQYF
v_call: TRBV27; j_call: TRBJ2-5; clone_size: medium-sized; d_call: NA; cdr3_nt: TGTGCCAGCAGTTTCCAAGAGACCCAGTACTTC; cdr3_aa: CASSFQETQYF
v_call: TRBV6-6; j_call: TRBJ1-2; clone_size: NA; d_call: TRBD1; cdr3_nt: TGTGCCAGCAGTCACCCCCCCGGGACAGGGGGGACTTTCTATGGCTACACCTTC; cdr3_aa: CASSHPPGTGGTFYGYTF
v_call: TRBV5-1; j_call: TRBJ2-2; clone_size: many; d_call: TRBD2; cdr3_nt: TGCGCCAGCAGCCTACTTGGGACTAGCGGGGGGACCGGGGAGCTGTTTTTT; cdr3_aa: CASSLLGTSGGTGELFF
v_call: TRBV20-1; j_call: TRBJ2-1; clone_size: once; d_call: TRBD2; cdr3_nt: TGCAGTGTTCCACAGAGGACTAGCGGGAGGGCCCCCAATGAGCAGTTCTTC; cdr3_aa: CSVPQRTSGRAPNEQFF